A selection of T cell receptor beta chains follows, all from one sample in a study of blood T cells in healthy people across ages. TCRdb reprocessed the 5' RACE reads with MiXCR, giving one entry per CDR3 protein. Of approximately 800,000 distinct CDR3 sequences listed, about 62% are singletons. The source material was blood. The origin of the receptors is a man aged 25-45 years in good health. The CDR3 runs from the conserved cysteine through the conserved F or W. The D gene is left open where the match is weak. Clone size, where shown, is once, few, many, or a class for clones that have expanded.

cdr3_aa d_call clone_size v_call
CSARLQRIYNGQFF NA NA TRBV20-1
CASTQGVYEQYF TRBD1 NA TRBV6-1
CASSQRTSGRMRETQYF TRBD2 many TRBV7-2
CASSLEGGEAYNEQYF NA NA TRBV5-1
CASSQNLQGVNQPQHF TRBD1 few TRBV4-2
CASSLTGGTGSVGAFF TRBD1 NA TRBV7-2
CSAPGQGRTEAFF TRBD1 NA TRBV20-1
CASSPGQLSTDTQYF NA NA TRBV5-1
CASRLTSGSFYEQYF TRBD2 few TRBV6-2/TRBV6-3
CSVEDGTPLGTQYF NA NA TRBV29-1
CSPREADEQYF NA NA TRBV29-1
CASSPPGSRETQYF NA few TRBV4-2
CATSDPRSTDTQYF NA few TRBV24-1
CASSVVPTDTQYF NA few TRBV9
CSAWTSGSGTDTQYF TRBD2 NA TRBV20-1
CASSLSAGEAFF NA many TRBV12-3/TRBV12-4
CASSLVGQGPHEQYF TRBD1 few TRBV7-2
CASSRIGQGAGETQYF TRBD1 few TRBV7-2
CASSWGLAVHSYEQYF NA NA TRBV28
CSANSGVYSEQFF TRBD2 once TRBV20-1
CASRETEQFF NA few TRBV28
CATIGQDGLQYGYTF NA few TRBV6-5
CASSLDGQHNEQFF NA few TRBV7-2
CASRPGTDYEQYF NA NA TRBV25-1
CASSGTGAEQFF TRBD1 NA TRBV7-6
CASSNRDRPYEQYF NA NA TRBV21-1
CAIRAGTLLNEQFF NA NA TRBV10-3
CSARGTLNEQFF NA few TRBV20-1
CASSNHRDRAYEQYF NA NA TRBV7-9
CASSDLLGQSSYEQYF TRBD1 NA TRBV25-1
CASSFGGKPSYEQYF NA NA TRBV5-1